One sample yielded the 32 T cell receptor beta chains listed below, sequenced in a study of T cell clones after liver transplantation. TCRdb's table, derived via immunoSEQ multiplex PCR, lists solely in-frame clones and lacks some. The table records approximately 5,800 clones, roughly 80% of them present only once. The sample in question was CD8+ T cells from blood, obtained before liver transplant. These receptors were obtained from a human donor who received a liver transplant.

The CDR3 loop is CASSPWTSGRGEQYF. The CDR3 DNA is TGTGCCAGCAGTCCGTGGACTAGCGGGAGGGGCGAGCAGTACTTC. The chain employs TRBV27 and TRBJ2-7; 15 bases align to TRBD2. The CDR3 covers 15 residues. Germline V lookup: CDR1 MNHEY, CDR2 SMNVEV (reference sequence). V was pared by 5 bases and J by 6 bases, with 5 bases of the junction left unmatched.

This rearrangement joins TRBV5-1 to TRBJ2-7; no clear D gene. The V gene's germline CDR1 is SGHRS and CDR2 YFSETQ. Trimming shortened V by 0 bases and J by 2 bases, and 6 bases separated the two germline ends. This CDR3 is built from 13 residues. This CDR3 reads CASSLVHPYEQYF. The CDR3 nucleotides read TGCGCCAGCAGCTTGGTGCACCCCTACGAGCAGTACTTC.

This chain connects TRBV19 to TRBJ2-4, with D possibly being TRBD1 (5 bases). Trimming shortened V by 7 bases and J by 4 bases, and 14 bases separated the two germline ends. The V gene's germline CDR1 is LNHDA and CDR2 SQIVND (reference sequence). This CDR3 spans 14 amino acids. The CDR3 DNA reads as TGTGCCAGTACCGAGGCGACAGAGAAAAACATTCAGTACTTC. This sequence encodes CASTEATEKNIQYF.

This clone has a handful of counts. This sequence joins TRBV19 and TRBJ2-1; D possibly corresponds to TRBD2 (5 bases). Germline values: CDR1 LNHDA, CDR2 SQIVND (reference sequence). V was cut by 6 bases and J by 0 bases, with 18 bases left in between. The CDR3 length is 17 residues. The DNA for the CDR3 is TGTGCCAGTAGCCAGGACTTCTCCTTCAGCTCCTACAATGAGCAGTTCTTC. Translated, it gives CASSQDFSFSSYNEQFF.

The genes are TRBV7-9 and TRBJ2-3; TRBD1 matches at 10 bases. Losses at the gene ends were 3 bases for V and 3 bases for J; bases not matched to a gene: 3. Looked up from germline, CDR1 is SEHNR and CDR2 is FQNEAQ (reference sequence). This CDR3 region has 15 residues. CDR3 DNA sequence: TGTGCCAGCAGCTTCCGGGACAGGGGTACAGATACGCAGTATTTT. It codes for CASSFRDRGTDTQYF.

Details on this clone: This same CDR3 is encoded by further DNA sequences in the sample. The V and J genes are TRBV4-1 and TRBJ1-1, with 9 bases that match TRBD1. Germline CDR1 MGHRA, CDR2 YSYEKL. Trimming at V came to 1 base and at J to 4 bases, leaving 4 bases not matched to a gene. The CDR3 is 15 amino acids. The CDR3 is CASSQVPDRGTEAFF. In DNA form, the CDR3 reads TGCGCCAGCAGCCAAGTACCGGACAGGGGCACTGAAGCTTTCTTT.

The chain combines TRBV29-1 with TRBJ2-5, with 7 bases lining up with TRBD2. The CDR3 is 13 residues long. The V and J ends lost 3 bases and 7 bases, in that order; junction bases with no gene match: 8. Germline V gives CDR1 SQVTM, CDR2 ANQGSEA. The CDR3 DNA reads TGCAGCGTTGAGACCGGGACTACCGCGACCCAGTACTTC. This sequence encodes CSVETGTTATQYF.

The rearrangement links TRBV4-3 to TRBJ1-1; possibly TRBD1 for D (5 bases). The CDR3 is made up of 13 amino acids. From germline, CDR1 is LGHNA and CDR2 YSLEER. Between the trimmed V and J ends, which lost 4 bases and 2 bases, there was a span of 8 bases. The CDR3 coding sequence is TGCGCCAGCAGCCGGGGGAGAAACACTGAAGCTTTCTTT. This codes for CASSRGRNTEAFF.

DNA of the CDR3: TGTGCCAGCAGCTGGGGACACATGGACAATGAGCAGTTCTTC. It yields the protein CASSWGHMDNEQFF. This rearrangement joins TRBV7-2 to TRBJ2-1, with a tentative D call TRBD1 (6 bases). The CDR3 extends over 14 amino acids. V was trimmed by 4 bases and J by 5 bases, leaving 12 bases between them. Germline CDR1 is SGHTA and CDR2 is FQGNSA.

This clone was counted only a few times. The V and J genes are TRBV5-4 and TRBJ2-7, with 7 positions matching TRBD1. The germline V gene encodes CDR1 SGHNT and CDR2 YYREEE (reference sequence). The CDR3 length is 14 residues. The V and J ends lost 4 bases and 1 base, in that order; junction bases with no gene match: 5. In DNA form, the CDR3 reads TGTGCCAGCAGCAACCGACAGGGTTCCTACGAGCAGTACTTC. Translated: CASSNRQGSYEQYF.

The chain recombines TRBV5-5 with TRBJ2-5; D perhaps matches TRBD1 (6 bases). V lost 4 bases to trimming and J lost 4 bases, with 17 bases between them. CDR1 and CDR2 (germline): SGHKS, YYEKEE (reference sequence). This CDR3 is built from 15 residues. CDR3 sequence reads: CASSEEPTGAETQYF. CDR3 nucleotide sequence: TGTGCCAGCAGCGAGGAACCGACAGGCGCAGAGACCCAGTACTTC. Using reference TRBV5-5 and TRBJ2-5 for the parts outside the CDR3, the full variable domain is DAGVTQSPTHLIKTRGQQVTLRCSPISGHKSVSWYQQVLGQGPQFIFQYYEKEERGRGNFPDRFSARQFPNYSSELNVNALLLGDSALYLCASSEEPTGAETQYFGPGTRLLVL.

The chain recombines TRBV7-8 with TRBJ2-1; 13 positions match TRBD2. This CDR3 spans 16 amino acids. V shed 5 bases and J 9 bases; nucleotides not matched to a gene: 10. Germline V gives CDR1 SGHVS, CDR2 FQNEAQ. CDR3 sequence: CASSGSTSGRAAEQFF. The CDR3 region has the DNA TGTGCCAGCAGCGGTTCCACTAGCGGGAGGGCTGCTGAGCAGTTCTTC. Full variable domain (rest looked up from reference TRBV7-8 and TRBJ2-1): GAGVSQSPRYKVAKRGQDVALRCDPISGHVSLFWYQQALGQGPEFLTYFQNEAQLDKSGLPSDRFFAERPEGSVSTLKIQRTQQEDSAVYLCASSGSTSGRAAEQFFGPGTRLTVL.

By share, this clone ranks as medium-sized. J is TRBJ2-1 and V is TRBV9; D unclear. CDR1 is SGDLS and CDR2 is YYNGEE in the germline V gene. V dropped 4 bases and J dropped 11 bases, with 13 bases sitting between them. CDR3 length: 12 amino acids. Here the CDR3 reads CASSPLGGKQFF. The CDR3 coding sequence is TGTGCCAGCAGCCCATTGGGCGGTAAGCAGTTCTTC.

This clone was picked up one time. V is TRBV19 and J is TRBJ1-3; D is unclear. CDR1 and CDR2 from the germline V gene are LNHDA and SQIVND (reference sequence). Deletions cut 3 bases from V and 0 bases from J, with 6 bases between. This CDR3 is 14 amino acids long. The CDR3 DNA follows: TGTGCCAGTAGTATGCGGCACTCTGGAAACACCATATATTTT. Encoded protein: CASSMRHSGNTIYF.

The CDR3 here is CATQTHRTDTQYF. The CDR3 region has the DNA TGTGCCACCCAGACCCACCGCACAGATACGCAGTATTTT. The chain recombines TRBV15 with TRBJ2-3; no definite D call. Germline V gives CDR1 LNHNV, CDR2 YYDKDF (reference sequence). Deletions cut 8 bases from V and 1 base from J, with 10 bases between. The CDR3 totals 13 residues.

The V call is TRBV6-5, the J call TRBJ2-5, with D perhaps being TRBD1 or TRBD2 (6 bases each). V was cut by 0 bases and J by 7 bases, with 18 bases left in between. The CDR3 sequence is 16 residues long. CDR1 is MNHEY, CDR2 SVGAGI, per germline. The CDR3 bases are TGTGCCAGCAGTTACTCGAGAGGGGGGCGTCCGGGGACCCAGTACTTC. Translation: CASSYSRGGRPGTQYF.

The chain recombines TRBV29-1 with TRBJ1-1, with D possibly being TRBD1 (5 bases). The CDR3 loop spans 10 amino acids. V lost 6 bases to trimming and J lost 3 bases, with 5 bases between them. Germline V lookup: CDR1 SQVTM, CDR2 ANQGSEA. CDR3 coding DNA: TGCAGCGTGGGGGACACTGAAGCTTTCTTT. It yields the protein CSVGDTEAFF.

The CDR3 DNA reads TGTGCCAGCAGCTTAGGCAGGGGCGAAAAACTGTTTTTT. Translation: CASSLGRGEKLFF. The rearrangement joins TRBV7-6 to TRBJ1-4; D might be TRBD1 (6 bases). CDR1 and CDR2 from the germline V gene are SGHVS and FNYEAQ. This CDR3 spans 13 amino acids. The V end was cut by 1 base, the J end by 8 bases, with 8 bases between.

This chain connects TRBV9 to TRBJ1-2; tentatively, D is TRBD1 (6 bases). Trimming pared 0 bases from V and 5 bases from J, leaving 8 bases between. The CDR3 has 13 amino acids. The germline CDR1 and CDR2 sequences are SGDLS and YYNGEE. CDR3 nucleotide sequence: TGTGCCAGCAGCGTAGGGCAGGGGTATGGCTACACCTTC. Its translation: CASSVGQGYGYTF.

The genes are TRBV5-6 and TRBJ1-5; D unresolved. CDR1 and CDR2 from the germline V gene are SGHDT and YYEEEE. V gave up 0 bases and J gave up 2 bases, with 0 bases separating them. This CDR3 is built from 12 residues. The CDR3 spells CASSLGNQPQHF. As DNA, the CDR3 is TGTGCCAGCAGCTTGGGCAATCAGCCCCAGCATTTT.

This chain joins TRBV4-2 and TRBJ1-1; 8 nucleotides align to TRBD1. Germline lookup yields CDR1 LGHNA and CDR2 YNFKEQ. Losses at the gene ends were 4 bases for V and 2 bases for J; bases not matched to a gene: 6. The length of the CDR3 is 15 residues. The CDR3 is CASSLRQGFNTEAFF. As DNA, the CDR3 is TGTGCCAGCAGCCTACGACAGGGGTTCAACACTGAAGCTTTCTTT.

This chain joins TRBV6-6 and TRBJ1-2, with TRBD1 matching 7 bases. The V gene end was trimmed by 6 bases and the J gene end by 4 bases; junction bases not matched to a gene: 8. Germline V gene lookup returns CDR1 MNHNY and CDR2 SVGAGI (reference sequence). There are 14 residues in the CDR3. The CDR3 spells CASSLGGGGYGYTF. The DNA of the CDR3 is TGTGCCAGCAGCTTAGGGGGCGGGGGCTATGGCTACACCTTC.

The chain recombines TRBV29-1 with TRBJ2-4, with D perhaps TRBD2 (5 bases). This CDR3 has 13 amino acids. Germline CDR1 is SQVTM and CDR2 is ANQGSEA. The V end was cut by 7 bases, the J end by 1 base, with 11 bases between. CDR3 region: CSALTTAKNIQYF. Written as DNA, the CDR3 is TGCAGCGCCCTGACTACTGCCAAAAACATTCAGTACTTC. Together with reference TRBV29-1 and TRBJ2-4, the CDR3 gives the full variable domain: SAVISQKPSRDICQRGTSLTIQCQVDSQVTMMFWYRQQPGQSLTLIATANQGSEATYESGFVIDKFPISRPNLTFSTLTVSNMSPEDSSIYLCSALTTAKNIQYFGAGTRLSVL.

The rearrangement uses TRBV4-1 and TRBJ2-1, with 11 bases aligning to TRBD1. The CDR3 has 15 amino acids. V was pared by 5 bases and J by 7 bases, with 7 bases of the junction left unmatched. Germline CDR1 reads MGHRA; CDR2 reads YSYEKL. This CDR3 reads CASSYRTGGENEQFF. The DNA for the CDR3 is TGCGCCAGCAGCTATCGGACAGGGGGCGAAAATGAGCAGTTCTTC.

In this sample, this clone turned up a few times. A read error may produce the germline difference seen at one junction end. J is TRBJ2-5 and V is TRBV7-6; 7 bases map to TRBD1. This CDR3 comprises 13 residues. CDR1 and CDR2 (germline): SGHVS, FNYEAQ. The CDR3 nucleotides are TGTGCCAGCAGCTTAAACAGGGGAGAGGCCCAGTACTTC. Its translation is CASSLNRGEAQYF.

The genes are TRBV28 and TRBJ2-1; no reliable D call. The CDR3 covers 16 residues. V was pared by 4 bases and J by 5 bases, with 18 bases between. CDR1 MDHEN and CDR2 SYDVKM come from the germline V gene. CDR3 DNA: TGTGCCAGCAGTTCACCCTCACGGGCTGGGGACAATGAGCAGTTCTTC. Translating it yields CASSSPSRAGDNEQFF.

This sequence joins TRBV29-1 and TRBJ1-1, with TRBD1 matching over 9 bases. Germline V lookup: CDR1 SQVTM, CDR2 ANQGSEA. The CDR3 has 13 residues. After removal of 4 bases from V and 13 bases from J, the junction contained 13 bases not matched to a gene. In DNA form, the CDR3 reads TGCAGCGTTGTAGAGACAGGGGGTCATTCGGGTTTCTTT. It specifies CSVVETGGHSGFF.

CDR3: CASSSGLAVTNTGELFF. The CDR3 DNA is TGTGCCAGCAGCAGCGGACTAGCGGTTACGAACACCGGGGAGCTGTTTTTT. The rearrangement joins TRBV7-8 to TRBJ2-2, with 10 bases fitting TRBD2. CDR3 size: 17 residues. V was clipped by 5 bases and J by 0 bases; unmatched bases: 6. The V gene's germline CDR1 is SGHVS and CDR2 FQNEAQ.

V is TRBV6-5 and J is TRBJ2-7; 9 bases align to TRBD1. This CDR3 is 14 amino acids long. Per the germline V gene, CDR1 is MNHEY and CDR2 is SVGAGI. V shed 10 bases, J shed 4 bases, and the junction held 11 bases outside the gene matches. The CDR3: CATAPGTGSYEQYF. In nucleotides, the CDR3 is TGTGCCACCGCACCCGGGACAGGGTCGTACGAGCAGTACTTC.

CDR3 amino acids: CASSSTSGSWEQYF. CDR3 DNA: TGTGCCAGCAGTTCCACTAGCGGGAGTTGGGAGCAGTACTTC. This chain joins TRBV27 and TRBJ2-7; 11 bases fit TRBD2. V shed 4 bases and J 7 bases; nucleotides not matched to a gene: 6. CDR3 length equals 14 residues. The V gene's germline CDR1 is MNHEY and CDR2 SMNVEV (reference sequence).

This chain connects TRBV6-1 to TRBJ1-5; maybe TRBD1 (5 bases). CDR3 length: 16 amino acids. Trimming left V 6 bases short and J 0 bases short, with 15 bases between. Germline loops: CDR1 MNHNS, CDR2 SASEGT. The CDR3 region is CASRETTDYSNQPQHF. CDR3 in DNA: TGTGCCAGCAGGGAAACGACAGATTATAGCAATCAGCCCCAGCATTTT.

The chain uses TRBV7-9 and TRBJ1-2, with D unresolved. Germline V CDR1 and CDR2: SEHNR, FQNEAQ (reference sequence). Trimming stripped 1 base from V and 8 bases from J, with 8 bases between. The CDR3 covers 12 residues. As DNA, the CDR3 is TGTGCCAGCAGCTTAGTCAACCACGGCTACACCTTC. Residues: CASSLVNHGYTF.